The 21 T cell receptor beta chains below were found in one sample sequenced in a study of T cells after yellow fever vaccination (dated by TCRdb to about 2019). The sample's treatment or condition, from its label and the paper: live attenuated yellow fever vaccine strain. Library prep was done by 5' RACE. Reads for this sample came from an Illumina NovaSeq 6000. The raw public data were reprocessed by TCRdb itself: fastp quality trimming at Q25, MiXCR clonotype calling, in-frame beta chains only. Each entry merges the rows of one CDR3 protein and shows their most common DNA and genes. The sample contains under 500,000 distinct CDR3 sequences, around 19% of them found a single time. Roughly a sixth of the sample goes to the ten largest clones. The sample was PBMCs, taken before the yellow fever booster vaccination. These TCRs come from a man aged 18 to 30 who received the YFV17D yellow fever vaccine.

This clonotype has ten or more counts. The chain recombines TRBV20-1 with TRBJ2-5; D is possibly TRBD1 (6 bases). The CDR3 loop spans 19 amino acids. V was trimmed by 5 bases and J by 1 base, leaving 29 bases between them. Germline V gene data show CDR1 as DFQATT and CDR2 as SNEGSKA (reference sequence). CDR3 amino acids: CSAVGQSMGIKGPQETQYF. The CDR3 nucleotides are TGCAGTGCTGTAGGACAGTCGATGGGAATAAAGGGACCCCAAGAGACCCAGTACTTC.

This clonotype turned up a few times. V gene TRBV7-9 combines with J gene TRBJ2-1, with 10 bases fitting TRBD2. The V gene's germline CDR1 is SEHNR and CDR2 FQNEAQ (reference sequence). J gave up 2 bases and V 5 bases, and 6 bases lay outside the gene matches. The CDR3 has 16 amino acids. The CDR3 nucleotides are TGTGCCAGCAGCCCTCTAGCGGGGGAAACCTACAATGAGCAGTTCTTC. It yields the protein CASSPLAGETYNEQFF.

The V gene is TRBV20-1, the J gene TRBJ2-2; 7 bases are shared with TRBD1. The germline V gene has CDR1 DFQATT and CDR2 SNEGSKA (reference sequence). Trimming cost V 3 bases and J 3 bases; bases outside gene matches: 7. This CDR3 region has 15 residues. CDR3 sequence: CSASEGAADTGELFF. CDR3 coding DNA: TGCAGTGCTAGTGAGGGGGCCGCGGACACCGGGGAGCTGTTTTTT.

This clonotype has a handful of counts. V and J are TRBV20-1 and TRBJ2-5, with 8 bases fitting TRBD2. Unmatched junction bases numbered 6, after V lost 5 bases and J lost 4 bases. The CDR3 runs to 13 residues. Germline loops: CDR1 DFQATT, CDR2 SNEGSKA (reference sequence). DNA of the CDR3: TGCAGTGCTTTGGCGGGGGGTCGAGAGACCCAGTACTTC. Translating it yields CSALAGGRETQYF.

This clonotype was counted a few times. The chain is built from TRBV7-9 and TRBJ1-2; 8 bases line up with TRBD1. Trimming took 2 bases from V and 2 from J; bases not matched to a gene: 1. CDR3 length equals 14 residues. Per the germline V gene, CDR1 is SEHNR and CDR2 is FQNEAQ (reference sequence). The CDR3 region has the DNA TGTGCCAGCAGCTTAACAGGGGGGAACTATGGCTACACCTTC. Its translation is CASSLTGGNYGYTF.

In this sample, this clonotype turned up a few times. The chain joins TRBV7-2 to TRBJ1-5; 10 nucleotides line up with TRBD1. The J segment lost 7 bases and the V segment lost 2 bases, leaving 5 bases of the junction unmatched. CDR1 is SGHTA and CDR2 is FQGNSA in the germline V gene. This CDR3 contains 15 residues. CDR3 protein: CASSLYGTGEQPQHF. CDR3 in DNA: TGTGCCAGCAGCTTATATGGGACAGGGGAACAGCCCCAGCATTTT.

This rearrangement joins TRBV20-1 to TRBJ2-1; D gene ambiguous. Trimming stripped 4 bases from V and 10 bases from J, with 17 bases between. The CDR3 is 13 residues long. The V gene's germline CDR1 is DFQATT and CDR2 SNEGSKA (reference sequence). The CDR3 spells CSATGTVAREQFF. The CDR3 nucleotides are TGCAGTGCTACAGGAACGGTGGCCCGGGAGCAGTTCTTC.

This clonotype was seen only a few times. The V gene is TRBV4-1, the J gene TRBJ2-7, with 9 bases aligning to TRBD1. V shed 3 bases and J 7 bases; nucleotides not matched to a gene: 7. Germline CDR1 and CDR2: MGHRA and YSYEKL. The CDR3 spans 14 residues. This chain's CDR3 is CASSQRTGEREQYF. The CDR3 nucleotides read TGCGCCAGCAGCCAGAGGACAGGGGAGAGAGAGCAGTACTTC.

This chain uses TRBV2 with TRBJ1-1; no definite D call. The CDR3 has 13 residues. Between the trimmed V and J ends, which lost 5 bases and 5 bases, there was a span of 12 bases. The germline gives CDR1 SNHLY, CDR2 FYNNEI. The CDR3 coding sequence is TGTGCCAGCAGTTATTGGGGTCAGACTGAAGCTTTCTTT. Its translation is CASSYWGQTEAFF. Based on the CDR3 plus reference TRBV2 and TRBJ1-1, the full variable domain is EPEVTQTPSHQVTQMGQEVILRCVPISNHLYFYWYRQILGQKVEFLVSFYNNEISEKSEIFDDQFSVERPDGSNFTLKIRSTKLEDSAMYFCASSYWGQTEAFFGQGTRLTVV.

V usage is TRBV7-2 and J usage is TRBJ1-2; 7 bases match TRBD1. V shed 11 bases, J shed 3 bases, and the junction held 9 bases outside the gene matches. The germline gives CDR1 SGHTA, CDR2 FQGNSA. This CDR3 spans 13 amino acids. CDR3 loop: CAETRDRHYGYTF. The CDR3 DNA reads TGTGCCGAGACCCGGGACAGACACTATGGCTACACCTTC.

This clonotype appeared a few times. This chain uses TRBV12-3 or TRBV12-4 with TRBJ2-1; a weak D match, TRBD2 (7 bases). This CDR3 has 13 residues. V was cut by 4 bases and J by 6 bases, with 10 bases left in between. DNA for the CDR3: TGTGCCAGCAGTTCCGCGGGGGCCAATGAGCAGTTCTTC. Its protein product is CASSSAGANEQFF.

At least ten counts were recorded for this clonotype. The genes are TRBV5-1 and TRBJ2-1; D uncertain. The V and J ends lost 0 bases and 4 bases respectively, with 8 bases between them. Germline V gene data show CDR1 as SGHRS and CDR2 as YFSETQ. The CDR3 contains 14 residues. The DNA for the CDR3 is TGCGCCAGCAGCTTGGAACCTAGGTACAATGAGCAGTTCTTC. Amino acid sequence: CASSLEPRYNEQFF.

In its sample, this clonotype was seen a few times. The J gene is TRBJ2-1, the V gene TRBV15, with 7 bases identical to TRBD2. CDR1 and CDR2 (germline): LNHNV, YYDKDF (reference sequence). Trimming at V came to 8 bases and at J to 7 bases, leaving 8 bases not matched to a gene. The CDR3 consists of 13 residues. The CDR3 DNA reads TGTGCCACCGGGGTAGGGACTAATAATGAGCAGTTCTTC. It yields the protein CATGVGTNNEQFF.

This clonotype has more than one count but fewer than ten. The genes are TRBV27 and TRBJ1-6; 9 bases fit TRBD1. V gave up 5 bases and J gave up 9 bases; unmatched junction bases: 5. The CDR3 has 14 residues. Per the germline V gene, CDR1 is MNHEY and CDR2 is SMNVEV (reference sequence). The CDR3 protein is CASSTGTGPSPLHF. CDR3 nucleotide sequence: TGTGCCAGCAGTACCGGGACAGGGCCTTCACCCCTCCACTTT.

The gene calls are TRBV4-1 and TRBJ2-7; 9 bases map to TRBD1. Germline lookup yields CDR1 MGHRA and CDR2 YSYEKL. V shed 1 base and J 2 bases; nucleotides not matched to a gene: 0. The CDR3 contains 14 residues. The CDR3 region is CASSQGDRAYEQYV. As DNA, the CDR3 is TGCGCCAGCAGCCAAGGGGACAGGGCCTACGAGCAGTACGTC.

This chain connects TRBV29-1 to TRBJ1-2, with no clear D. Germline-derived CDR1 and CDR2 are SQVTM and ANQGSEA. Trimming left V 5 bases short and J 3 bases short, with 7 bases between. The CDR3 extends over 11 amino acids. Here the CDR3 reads CSVHGDYGYTF. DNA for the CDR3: TGCAGCGTTCACGGGGACTATGGCTACACCTTC.

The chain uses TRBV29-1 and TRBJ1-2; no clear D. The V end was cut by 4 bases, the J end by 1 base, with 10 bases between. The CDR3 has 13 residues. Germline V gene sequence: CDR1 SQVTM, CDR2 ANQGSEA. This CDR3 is CSVGARHNYGYTF. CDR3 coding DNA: TGCAGCGTTGGGGCAAGGCATAACTATGGCTACACCTTC.

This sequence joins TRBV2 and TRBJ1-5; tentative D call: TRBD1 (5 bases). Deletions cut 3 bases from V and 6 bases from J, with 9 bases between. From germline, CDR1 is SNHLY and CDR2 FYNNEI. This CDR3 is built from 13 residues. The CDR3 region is CASSDRGIQPQHF. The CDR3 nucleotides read TGTGCCAGCAGTGACCGGGGGATTCAGCCCCAGCATTTT.

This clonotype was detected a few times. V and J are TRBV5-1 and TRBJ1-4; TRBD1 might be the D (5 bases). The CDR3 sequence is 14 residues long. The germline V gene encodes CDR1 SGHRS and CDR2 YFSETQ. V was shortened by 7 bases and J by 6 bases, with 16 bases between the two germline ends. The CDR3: CASGERGRDEKLFF. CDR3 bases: TGCGCCAGCGGAGAAAGGGGTCGGGATGAAAAACTGTTTTTT.

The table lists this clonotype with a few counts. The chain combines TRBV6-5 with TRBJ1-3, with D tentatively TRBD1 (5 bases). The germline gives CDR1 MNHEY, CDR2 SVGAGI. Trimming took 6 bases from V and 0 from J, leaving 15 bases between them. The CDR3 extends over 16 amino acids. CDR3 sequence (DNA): TGTGCCAGCAGGAGGGACGGAGAATTCTCTGGAAACACCATATATTTT. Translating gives CASRRDGEFSGNTIYF.

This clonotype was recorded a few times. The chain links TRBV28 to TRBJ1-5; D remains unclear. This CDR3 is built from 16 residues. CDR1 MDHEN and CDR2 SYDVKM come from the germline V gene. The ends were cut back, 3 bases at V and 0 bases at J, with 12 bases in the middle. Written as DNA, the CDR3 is TGTGCCAGCAGTTTTACAGACCCTCTTAGCAATCAGCCCCAGCATTTT. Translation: CASSFTDPLSNQPQHF.